Here is one T cell receptor beta chain with its context. No antigen is known for it. Investigators prepared the TCR beta libraries by applying iRepertoire HTBI primers and Arm-PCR of CDR3 regions. TCRdb redid the calling of the multiplex PCR reads with MiXCR, one entry per CDR3 protein. Altogether more than 350,000 distinct CDR3 sequences are present, just under 15% being singletons, with the ten largest covering 16%. This specimen belongs to a study of regulatory T cells in long-lasting Graves disease. This CDR3 contains 16 residues. The J segment lost 0 bases and the V segment lost 0 bases, leaving 5 bases of the junction unmatched. Germline assignment: CDR1 GTSNPN and CDR2 SVGIG (reference sequence). General study results and limits: TRBV28, TRBJ1-2 and TRBJ2-5 were segments that persistent disease favored. Persistent Graves' cases showed lower TCR diversity than newly diagnosed cases.

The time point: newly diagnosed GD, antithyroid drugs for less than 3 months. The TCR library was made from RNA extracted from PBMCs. Patients met American Thyroid Association criteria for Graves' disease. Separately, the same data were catalogued under a study of T cells in Graves' hyperthyroidism and ophthalmopathy.

Sequenced material: peripheral blood mononuclear cells (PBMCs), taken at new diagnosis, from a patient treated with antithyroid drugs. The sequence derives from a woman in her 30s with Graves disease. The chain has TRBV30 and TRBJ2-3; TRBD1 matches at 8 bases. CDR3 in DNA: TGTGCCTGGAGTGTACCCAGGGGGCGAAGCACAGATACGCAGTATTTT. It encodes CAWSVPRGRSTDTQYF. The full variable domain, rest sourced from reference TRBV30 and TRBJ2-3, is SQTIHQWPATLVQPVGSPLSLECTVEGTSNPNLYWYRQAAGRGLQLLFYSVGIGQISSEVPQNLSASRPQDRQFILSSKKLLLSDSGFYLCAWSVPRGRSTDTQYFGPGTRLTVL.